This T cell receptor beta chain was documented in a study of long-term antiretroviral therapy in people with HIV. It was version v3.0 of the immunoSEQ assay that was run at survey level. TCRdb's table, derived via immunoSEQ multiplex PCR, lists solely in-frame clones and lacks some. Of some 25,000 clones listed, roughly 80% were seen once; the top ten hold about 9.4%. Study results and caveats: HIV repertoires spanned narrower CDR3 length ranges than controls. Pre-ART clonal expansions dominated every time point's repertoire. ART adherence, viral resistance and therapy changes went undocumented.

The CDR3 covers 16 residues. V lost 5 bases to trimming and J lost 2 bases; unmatched junction nucleotides: 10. Per germline, CDR1 SEHNR and CDR2 FQNEAQ (reference sequence). HIV-positive participants all received treatment in the United States. A few counts support this clone. Its antigen remains unknown. The sample consisted of unsorted PBMCs, taken 3 years after starting antiretroviral therapy. The sequence derives from a man in his forties or fifties with HIV. The V call is TRBV7-9, the J call TRBJ2-7; 9 bases fit TRBD1. The CDR3 DNA reads TGTGCCAGCAGCCCCAGTCCCGGGACAGGGCCCTACGAGCAGTACTTC. It yields the protein CASSPSPGTGPYEQYF.